One and the same sample provided the 13 T cell receptor beta chains below, sequenced in a study of blood T cell repertoires in COVID-19. Produced via immunoSEQ multiplex PCR; TCRdb's table is partial and in-frame only. The sample records roughly 95,000 clones, roughly four fifths being singletons. The material sequenced was peripheral blood. The receptors were sampled from a man aged 50 to 60 with active or convalescent COVID-19.

The J gene is TRBJ1-1, the V gene TRBV4-3; a possible D gene is TRBD1 (6 bases). Trimming pared 3 bases from V and 5 bases from J, leaving 10 bases between. CDR3 length: 13 residues. Per the germline V gene, CDR1 is LGHNA and CDR2 is YSLEER. The CDR3 DNA sequence: TGCGCCAGCAGCCACCCAGGGGCGACTGAAGCTTTCTTT. It encodes CASSHPGATEAFF.

The CDR3, as DNA: TGCGCCAGCAGCTTGACCCTACAGGGCGGCGAAGCTTTCTTT. This encodes CASSLTLQGGEAFF. J is TRBJ1-1 and V is TRBV5-1, with a tentative D call TRBD1 (6 bases). V was cut by 1 base and J by 8 bases, with 15 bases left in between. Germline V gene sequence: CDR1 SGHRS, CDR2 YFSETQ. CDR3 length: 14 residues. Looking up the rest from reference TRBV5-1 and TRBJ1-1 gives the full variable domain: KAGVTQTPRYLIKTRGQQVTLSCSPISGHRSVSWYQQTPGQGLQFLFEYFSETQRNKGNFPGRFSGRQFSNSRSEMNVSTLELGDSALYLCASSLTLQGGEAFFGQGTRLTVV.

The chain combines TRBV5-1 with TRBJ2-2; possibly TRBD2 for D (6 bases). Germline CDR1 reads SGHRS; CDR2 reads YFSETQ. Trimming took 0 bases from V and 3 from J, leaving 15 bases between them. This CDR3 comprises 17 residues. The CDR3 sequence: CASSLEGGHGYTGELFF. As DNA, the CDR3 is TGCGCCAGCAGCTTGGAAGGAGGGCATGGATACACCGGGGAGCTGTTTTTT.

The chain employs TRBV10-3 and TRBJ1-2; weak D call: TRBD1 (5 bases). Trimming stripped 3 bases from V and 0 bases from J, with 5 bases between. CDR3 length equals 13 residues. Germline values: CDR1 ENHRY, CDR2 SYGVKD. The CDR3 loop is CAISDRANYGYTF. The CDR3 coding sequence is TGTGCCATCAGTGACAGGGCTAACTATGGCTACACCTTC.

This clone showed up just a few times. The V gene is TRBV18, the J gene TRBJ1-4, with 8 bases aligning to TRBD1. V lost 2 bases, J lost 3 bases, and 2 bases stayed unmatched. This CDR3 has 15 amino acids. Germline values: CDR1 KGHSH, CDR2 LQKENI. The CDR3 nucleotides are TGTGCCAGCTCACCAAGGACAGGGCCTAATGAAAAACTGTTTTTT. It specifies CASSPRTGPNEKLFF.

There are a few counts of this clone. CDR3 protein: CASSSTGRSEKLFF. Here the CDR3 DNA reads TGTGCCAGCAGTTCGACAGGGAGGAGTGAAAAACTGTTTTTT. V gene TRBV6-5 combines with J gene TRBJ1-4, with 7 bases matching TRBD1. V dropped 4 bases and J dropped 7; count of bases not matched to a gene: 6. This CDR3 is 14 amino acids long. Per germline, CDR1 MNHEY and CDR2 SVGAGI.

As for this clone: The junction departs from germline at one end; a sequencing error may be responsible. The rearrangement uses TRBV5-1 and TRBJ1-1; D is undetermined. Per the germline V gene, CDR1 is SGHRS and CDR2 is YFSETQ. CDR3 length equals 8 residues. The CDR3 region has the DNA TGCGCCAGCAGCCTCCCCCTCTTT. It yields the protein CASSLPLF. The variable domain in full, with the rest retrieved from reference TRBV5-1 and TRBJ1-1, is KAGVTQTPRYLIKTRGQQVTLSCSPISGHRSVSWYQQTPGQGLQFLFEYFSETQRNKGNFPGRFSGRQFSNSRSEMNVSTLELGDSALYLCASSLPLFGQGTRLTVV.

The rearrangement uses TRBV19 and TRBJ1-1; TRBD1 matches 7 bases. Germline CDR1 reads LNHDA; CDR2 reads SQIVND (reference sequence). V lost 7 bases, J lost 7 bases, and 15 bases stayed unmatched. This CDR3 is 15 amino acids long. CDR3 residues: CASNGNSGGEVEAFF. The CDR3 DNA is TGTGCCAGTAACGGGAATTCAGGGGGTGAGGTTGAAGCTTTCTTT.

This clone appeared once. The chain links TRBV12-3 or TRBV12-4 to TRBJ1-1; the D is unclear. Trimming pared 3 bases from V and 1 base from J, leaving 6 bases between. The CDR3 is made up of 13 amino acids. The CDR3 DNA reads as TGTGCCAGCAGTTTCTTCAGGAACACTGAAGCTTTCTTT. Its translation: CASSFFRNTEAFF.

The V and J genes are TRBV5-1 and TRBJ2-2; 8 nucleotides agree with TRBD1. Germline CDR1 is SGHRS and CDR2 is YFSETQ. There are 16 residues in the CDR3. Germline trimming cut 2 bases from V and 1 base from J; bases unmatched to any gene: 4. Written as DNA, the CDR3 is TGCGCCAGCAGCTTAACGGGACAGGTGAACACCGGGGAGCTGTTTTTT. It translates to CASSLTGQVNTGELFF.

The chain recombines TRBV7-6 with TRBJ2-2; 9 bases match TRBD2. The length of the CDR3 is 18 residues. Germline CDR1 reads SGHVS; CDR2 reads FNYEAQ. V shed 4 bases and J 0 bases; nucleotides not matched to a gene: 9. CDR3 in amino acids: CASSYQSLAGTNTGELFF. CDR3 in DNA: TGTGCCAGCAGCTATCAATCCCTAGCGGGGACGAACACCGGGGAGCTGTTTTTT.

This clone was observed many times. The chain recombines TRBV24-1 with TRBJ2-5; D gene ambiguous. The germline CDR1 and CDR2 sequences are KGHDR and SFDVKD. The V and J ends lost 3 bases and 5 bases respectively, with 18 bases between them. CDR3 size: 16 residues. The CDR3 coding sequence is TGTGCCACCAGTGATCTGAGCCCCGGGTTAGAGGAGACCCAGTACTTC. Translation: CATSDLSPGLEETQYF.

The chain carries TRBV5-1 and TRBJ2-1, with TRBD1 matching 11 bases. Germline V gene lookup returns CDR1 SGHRS and CDR2 YFSETQ. V lost 4 bases and J lost 7; bases outside the gene matches: 4. CDR3 size: 14 residues. The CDR3 nucleotides read TGCGCCAGCAGCCCTGGACAGGGGGCTAATGAGCAGTTCTTC. This translates into CASSPGQGANEQFF.